This T cell receptor (beta chain) was sequenced in a study of post-analysis software for immune sequencing data. Study-wide points: Comparison of patients with controls showed a handful of TRBV segments more frequent in patients, TRBV5-6, TRBV5-1 and TRBV20-1 among them.

Germline CDR1 reads SGDLS; CDR2 reads YYNGEE. The CDR3 has 16 amino acids. The V end was cut by 3 bases, the J end by 4 bases, with 20 bases between. About this clonotype: What it recognizes is unknown.

Tagging with unique molecular identifiers was a feature of the TCR beta cDNA libraries. In TCRdb, the PCR reads were re-called with MiXCR into one record per CDR3 protein. The sample includes hundreds of thousands of distinct CDR3 sequences, 30% to 45% of them seen just once. This receptor was identified in a girl between 5 and 17 years old with multiple sclerosis. The V call is TRBV9, the J call TRBJ2-7; D is perhaps TRBD1 or TRBD2 (6 bases each). Sequencing was carried out using blood. The CDR3, as DNA: TGTGCCAGCAGCGCGGGGGCGGTACAGGGAAGGTACGAGCAGTACTTC. Protein sequence: CASSAGAVQGRYEQYF.